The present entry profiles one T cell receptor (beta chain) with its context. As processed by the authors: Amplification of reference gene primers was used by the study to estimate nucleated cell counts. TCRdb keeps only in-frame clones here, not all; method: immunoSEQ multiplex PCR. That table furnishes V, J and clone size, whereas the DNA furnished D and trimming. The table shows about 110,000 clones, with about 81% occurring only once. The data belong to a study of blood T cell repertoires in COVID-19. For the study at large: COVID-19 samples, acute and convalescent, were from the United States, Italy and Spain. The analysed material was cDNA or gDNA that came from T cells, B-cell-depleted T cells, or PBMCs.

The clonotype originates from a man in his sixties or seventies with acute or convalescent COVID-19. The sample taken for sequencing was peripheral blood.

This chain's CDR3 is CASSLERRTEAFF. CDR3 bases: TGTGCCAGCAGTTTGGAAAGGAGGACTGAAGCTTTCTTT. The chain uses TRBV12-3 or TRBV12-4 and TRBJ1-1; D is unresolved. This CDR3 contains 13 residues. Trimming removed 3 bases at V and 5 bases at J, with 10 bases between.